The clone carrying this TCR beta chain was observed once. The antigen is unknown. The data stem from a study of CD8+ T cells in alopecia areata. Study-level findings and limits: Relative to mice, TCR sharing across patients was less clear, a difference possibly HLA-related. More clonal than normal scalp was lesional scalp, particularly alopecia totalis/universalis. The study also sequences resident alphabeta T cells of normal skin in scalp samples.

Reverse transcribed after extraction, RNA yielded cDNA as the sequencing template. Assay: immunoSEQ multiplex PCR; the TCRdb copy retains only in-frame clones and omits some. The sample shows about 110,000 clones, around 55% of them seen only once. This CDR3 region has 16 residues. Germline CDR1 is LGHNA and CDR2 is YNFKEQ. V dropped 0 bases and J dropped 3 bases, with 13 bases sitting between them. Sequencing was performed on CD8+ T cells sorted from blood. This clonotype originated in a human donor in good health. The chain employs TRBV4-2 and TRBJ2-3, with D perhaps matching TRBD2 (5 bases). CDR3 sequence: CASSQEAASRTDTQYF. The CDR3 coding sequence is TGTGCCAGCAGCCAAGAGGCGGCTAGCAGGACAGATACGCAGTATTTT.